These 2 T cell receptor beta chains originate from one sample sequenced in a study of blood T cell repertoires in COVID-19. Sequencing used immunoSEQ multiplex PCR; TCRdb keeps in-frame clones, though not all of them. Among about 230,000 clones listed, roughly 80% were seen once. Sequencing input: peripheral blood. These receptors originate from a woman older than 75 with acute or convalescent COVID-19.

The chain combines TRBV7-9 with TRBJ2-1; 7 nucleotides line up with TRBD1. V lost 5 bases and J lost 3; bases outside the gene matches: 13. This CDR3 region has 17 residues. Per germline, CDR1 SEHNR and CDR2 FQNEAQ (reference sequence). CDR3 loop: CASSDGTAPKFYNEQFF. CDR3 in DNA: TGTGCCAGCAGCGACGGGACAGCCCCAAAGTTCTACAATGAGCAGTTCTTC.

The V and J genes are TRBV5-1 and TRBJ2-5; possibly TRBD2 for D (6 bases). The V end was cut by 4 bases, the J end by 2 bases, with 15 bases between. The CDR3 is made up of 15 amino acids. In germline, CDR1 is SGHRS, CDR2 YFSETQ. The CDR3 DNA is TGCGCCAGCAGCCCCGCAGTGGCGGGACAAGAGACCCAGTACTTC. It translates to CASSPAVAGQETQYF.